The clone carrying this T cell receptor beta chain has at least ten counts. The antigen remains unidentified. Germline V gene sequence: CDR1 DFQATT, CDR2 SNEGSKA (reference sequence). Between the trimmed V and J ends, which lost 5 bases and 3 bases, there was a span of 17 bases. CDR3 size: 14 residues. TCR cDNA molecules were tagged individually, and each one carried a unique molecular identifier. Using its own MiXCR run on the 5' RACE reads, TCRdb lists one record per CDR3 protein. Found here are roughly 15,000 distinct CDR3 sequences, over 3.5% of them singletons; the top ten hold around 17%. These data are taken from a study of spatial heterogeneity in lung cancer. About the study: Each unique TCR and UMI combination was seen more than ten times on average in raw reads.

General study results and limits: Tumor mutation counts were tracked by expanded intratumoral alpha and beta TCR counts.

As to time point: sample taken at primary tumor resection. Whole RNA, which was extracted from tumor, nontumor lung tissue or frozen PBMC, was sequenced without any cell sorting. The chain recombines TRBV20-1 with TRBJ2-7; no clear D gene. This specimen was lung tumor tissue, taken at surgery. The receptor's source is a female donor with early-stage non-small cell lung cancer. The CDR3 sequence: CSARAGSRYYEQYF. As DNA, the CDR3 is TGCAGTGCTCGCGCCGGCTCACGATACTACGAGCAGTACTTC.